The 8 T cell receptor beta chains below come from one sample, sequenced in a study of CD8+ T cells in alopecia areata (dated by TCRdb to the late 2010s). The library was made by the immunoSEQ multiplex PCR assay. To provide template for TCR sequencing, every sample had RNA extracted and reverse transcribed into cDNA. What TCRdb holds here is the immuneACCESS table cut down to in-frame rearrangements. Part of the clones is not present; checked against another copy, under half of the missing clones reflect an unresolved V gene, and the others are unexplained. This sample holds 150,000 to 200,000 clones; 59% were observed only once. The ten largest clones capture over 12% of the sample. The sample's time point label, decoded: baseline before oral tofacitinib. Here the sequenced sample was CD4+ T cells sorted from blood, taken at week 0. These receptors were obtained from a human donor with alopecia areata.

The chain joins TRBV7-9 to TRBJ1-2; D is unclear. Per germline, CDR1 SEHNR and CDR2 FQNEAQ (reference sequence). This CDR3 is built from 16 residues. V was pared by 1 base and J by 1 base, with 13 bases between. In DNA form, the CDR3 reads TGTGCCAGCAGCTTAGGCTCATCACTGGTTAACTATGGCTACACCTTC. It codes for CASSLGSSLVNYGYTF.

The rearrangement joins TRBV29-1 to TRBJ2-2; 9 bases agree with TRBD1. J gave up 7 bases and V 2 bases, and 8 bases lay outside the gene matches. CDR3 length equals 15 residues. Per germline, CDR1 SQVTM and CDR2 ANQGSEA. CDR3 amino acids: CSVESYRGPNGELFF. The CDR3 coding sequence is TGCAGCGTTGAATCCTACAGGGGGCCGAACGGGGAGCTGTTTTTT.

The CDR3 region is CSSRGYGYTF. DNA for the CDR3: TGTTCTTCAAGGGGCTATGGCTACACCTTC. The chain combines TRBV30 with TRBJ1-2, with D possibly TRBD1 on 5 matching bases. Germline CDR1 GTSNPN, CDR2 SVGIG (reference sequence). This CDR3 is built from 10 residues.

About this clone itself: A junction end diverges from the germline sequence, so it may reflect a read error. J is TRBJ1-2 and V is TRBV29-1; D gene uncertain. CDR3 size: 14 residues. The germline gives CDR1 SQVTM, CDR2 ANQGSEA. The CDR3 is CSVAGTYGEYGYAF. The DNA for the CDR3 is TGCAGCGTTGCAGGAACTTACGGGGAGTATGGCTACGCCTTC.

J is TRBJ1-6 and V is TRBV5-6; no definite D call. Germline V gene lookup returns CDR1 SGHDT and CDR2 YYEEEE. The CDR3 consists of 11 residues. V was cut by 2 bases and J by 12 bases, with 6 bases left in between. CDR3 nucleotide sequence: TGTGCCAGCAGCTTTACCGGACCCCTCCACTTT. It encodes CASSFTGPLHF.

V and J are TRBV4-2 and TRBJ2-4, with 8 bases matching TRBD1. V dropped 1 base and J dropped 8; count of bases not matched to a gene: 4. In germline, CDR1 is LGHNA, CDR2 YNFKEQ. CDR3 length: 14 residues. CDR3 in DNA: TGTGCCAGCAGCCAAGCCGAACAGGGGGACATTCAGTACTTC. It yields the protein CASSQAEQGDIQYF.

CDR3 protein: CSAGGDSYNEQFF. In nucleotides, the CDR3 is TGCAGCGCTGGGGGGGATTCCTACAATGAGCAGTTCTTC. The J gene is TRBJ2-1, the V gene TRBV29-1, with 7 bases identical to TRBD2. There are 13 residues in the CDR3. V shed 7 bases, J shed 1 base, and the junction held 4 bases outside the gene matches. The V gene's germline CDR1 is SQVTM and CDR2 ANQGSEA.

The sample holds a few counts of this clone. V and J are TRBV6-6 and TRBJ2-1, with 9 bases that match TRBD1. Trimming removed 6 bases from V and 2 bases from J; junction bases left unmatched: 2. This CDR3 contains 14 residues. Germline values: CDR1 MNHNY, CDR2 SVGAGI (reference sequence). The CDR3 is CASRRDRAYNEQFF. CDR3 coding DNA: TGTGCCAGCAGAAGGGACAGGGCCTACAATGAGCAGTTCTTC.